This is a list of T cell receptor beta chains from one sample in a study of control samples from healthy donors and cancer patients. TCRdb's copy holds only in-frame clones and misses some; the assay was immunoSEQ multiplex PCR. The sample contains roughly 160,000 clones, about 90% of which appear only once. The material sequenced was blood. These receptors all come from a woman in her thirties in good health. Both conserved end residues are part of each CDR3. D genes are given only for firm matches. Some rows mark clone size as missing; the rest say once, few, many or name a class of expanded clone.

abundance	d_gene	v_gene	j_gene	CDR3aa	CDR3nt
NA	TRBD2	TRBV2	TRBJ2-7	CASAASGSYEQYF	TGTGCCAGCGCAGCTAGCGGATCCTACGAGCAGTACTTC
NA	NA	TRBV9	TRBJ2-2	CASRGYNRGNTGELFF	TGTGCCAGCCGGGGGTATAACAGGGGAAACACCGGGGAGCTGTTTTTT
once	NA	TRBV7-2	TRBJ2-3	CASSLSSSADTQYF	TGTGCCAGCAGCTTATCAAGCAGCGCGGATACGCAGTATTTT
NA	NA	TRBV29-1	TRBJ2-6	CSVEDPRQFSGANVLTF	TGCAGCGTTGAAGATCCACGGCAGTTCTCTGGGGCCAACGTCCTGACTTTC
NA	NA	TRBV6-6	TRBJ2-3	CASRETSTDTQYF	TGTGCCAGCAGAGAGACTAGCACAGATACGCAGTATTTT
NA	NA	TRBV6-5	TRBJ1-2	CASSFGGLRGYTF	TGTGCCAGCAGTTTTGGGGGACTTCGAGGCTACACCTTC
NA	NA	TRBV28	TRBJ1-2	CASKTGNYGYTF	TGTGCCAGCAAAACAGGGAACTATGGCTACACCTTC
NA	NA	TRBV3-1/TRBV3-2	TRBJ1-1	CASSQHGDGKAFF	TGTGCCAGCAGCCAACACGGGGATGGGAAAGCTTTCTTT
NA	NA	TRBV7-9	TRBJ1-2	CASSTSGVNYGYTF	TGTGCCAGCAGCACTTCAGGGGTTAACTATGGCTACACCTTC
once	NA	TRBV19	TRBJ2-5	CASSMSGPETQYF	TGTGCCAGTAGTATGTCAGGTCCGGAGACCCAGTACTTC
NA	NA	TRBV5-4	TRBJ2-5	CASSFSSGEETQYF	TGTGCCAGCAGCTTCTCTTCGGGGGAAGAGACCCAGTACTTC
NA	TRBD1	TRBV13	TRBJ2-1	CASSGDRGEQFF	TGTGCCAGCAGCGGGGACAGGGGGGAGCAGTTCTTC
NA	NA	TRBV18	TRBJ1-6	CASSHGDHRPPLHF	TGTGCCAGCTCTCACGGGGACCACCGGCCACCCCTCCACTTT
NA	TRBD2	TRBV5-1	TRBJ2-3	CASSPGLAGGTDTQYF	TGCGCCAGCAGCCCAGGACTAGCGGGGGGCACAGATACGCAGTATTTT
once	NA	TRBV6-5	TRBJ2-2	CASSYSGQAGELFF	TGTGCCAGCAGTTACTCTGGTCAGGCGGGGGAGCTGTTTTTT
NA	NA	TRBV7-2	TRBJ2-1	CASSLGGGGSYNEQFF	TGTGCCAGCAGCTTGGGGGGCGGGGGCTCCTACAATGAGCAGTTCTTC
few	NA	TRBV11-1	TRBJ1-1	CASSFIRGTEAFF	TGTGCCAGCAGCTTTATCCGGGGTACTGAAGCTTTCTTT
NA	NA	TRBV5-1	TRBJ2-1	CASSLGAGASYNEQFF	TGCGCCAGCAGCTTGGGGGCGGGGGCCTCCTACAATGAGCAGTTCTTC
few	TRBD1	TRBV9	TRBJ1-6	CASSSGQGRSPLHF	TGTGCCAGCAGCTCGGGACAGGGTAGGTCACCCCTCCACTTT
few	NA	TRBV5-1	TRBJ2-3	CASSLAGISDTQYF	TGCGCCAGCAGCTTGGCGGGCATTTCAGATACGCAGTATTTT
NA	TRBD2	TRBV28	TRBJ2-3	CASSPRLAHTDTQYF	TGTGCCAGCAGCCCTAGACTAGCGCACACAGATACGCAGTATTTT
NA	TRBD1	TRBV5-6	TRBJ2-7	CASSPRDSVYEQYF	TGTGCCAGCAGCCCCCGGGACAGCGTCTACGAGCAGTACTTC
NA	NA	TRBV9	TRBJ2-2	CASSVGFGTGELFF	TGTGCCAGCAGCGTAGGGTTTGGCACCGGGGAGCTGTTTTTT
NA	TRBD1	TRBV28	TRBJ1-6	CASSLGTGGSPLHF	TGTGCCAGCAGTTTGGGGACAGGGGGTTCACCCCTCCACTTT
NA	NA	TRBV4-2	TRBJ1-1	CASTPGLNTEAFF	TGTGCCAGTACACCGGGACTGAACACTGAAGCTTTCTTT
NA	NA	TRBV28	TRBJ1-3	CASSSTQGAGNTIYF	TGTGCCAGCAGCTCTACACAGGGAGCTGGAAACACCATATATTTT
NA	NA	TRBV28	TRBJ2-1	CASSLSTSSSGNEQFF	TGTGCCAGCAGTTTATCCACTAGCAGCTCCGGCAATGAGCAGTTCTTC
NA	NA	TRBV7-9	TRBJ2-2	CASSSTLLGTNTGELFF	TGTGCCAGCAGCTCGACCCTCTTGGGGACGAACACCGGGGAGCTGTTTTTT
NA	NA	TRBV15	TRBJ2-1	CATSTSREQFF	TGTGCCACCAGCACATCAAGAGAGCAGTTCTTC
NA	NA	TRBV29-1	TRBJ1-2	CAKVSGDYGYTF	TGCGCCAAGGTATCCGGGGACTATGGCTACACCTTC
NA	TRBD1	TRBV9	TRBJ1-3	CASSGNRGAPGNTIYF	TGTGCCAGCAGCGGGAACAGGGGCGCCCCTGGAAACACCATATATTTT
NA	NA	TRBV6-1	TRBJ2-7	CASSEFSIDEQYF	TGTGCCAGCAGTGAATTTTCTATCGACGAGCAGTACTTC
NA	NA	TRBV27	TRBJ2-5	CASSSTEPAETQYF	TGTGCCAGCAGTTCGACAGAGCCCGCAGAGACCCAGTACTTC
NA	TRBD1	TRBV5-4	TRBJ1-1	CASSSLMTGDTEAFF	TGTGCCAGCAGCTCGCTCATGACAGGGGACACTGAAGCTTTCTTT
NA	TRBD1	TRBV2	TRBJ2-6	CASRLNRGAGANVLTF	TGTGCCAGCAGACTTAACAGGGGGGCTGGGGCCAACGTCCTGACTTTC
NA	NA	TRBV11-2	TRBJ1-5	CASSSGQVDNQPQHF	TGTGCCAGCAGCTCGGGACAAGTGGATAATCAGCCCCAGCATTTT
few	NA	TRBV18	TRBJ2-5	CASSPPEQGWQETQYF	TGTGCCAGCTCACCACCCGAACAGGGATGGCAAGAGACCCAGTACTTC
NA	NA	TRBV10-3	TRBJ2-2	CAIRTPNTGELFF	TGTGCCATCAGGACCCCGAACACCGGGGAGCTGTTTTTT
NA	TRBD1	TRBV3-1/TRBV3-2	TRBJ2-3	CASSQGQGTDTQYF	TGTGCCAGCAGCCAGGGACAGGGCACAGATACGCAGTATTTT
NA	TRBD1	TRBV5-1	TRBJ2-1	CASSPGRGTEYNEQFF	TGCGCCAGCAGCCCGGGTAGAGGGACAGAGTACAATGAGCAGTTCTTC
NA	TRBD1	TRBV12-3/TRBV12-4	TRBJ1-6	CASSRGQGRHLHF	TGTGCCAGCAGTAGGGGACAGGGAAGGCACCTCCACTTT
NA	NA	TRBV19	TRBJ2-5	CASADRETQYF	TGTGCCAGTGCAGACCGAGAGACCCAGTACTTC
NA	NA	TRBV4-2	TRBJ1-1	CASSQDSGTEAFF	TGTGCCAGCAGCCAAGATAGTGGGACTGAAGCTTTCTTT
NA	TRBD1	TRBV27	TRBJ1-6	CASSLYLQGADSPLHF	TGTGCCAGCAGTTTATACCTGCAGGGGGCAGATTCACCCCTCCACTTT
NA	NA	TRBV4-1	TRBJ2-1	CASSQGQGYEQFF	TGCGCCAGCAGCCAAGGGCAGGGCTATGAGCAGTTCTTC
NA	NA	TRBV5-4	TRBJ2-5	CASSLAIAPNAQETQYF	TGTGCCAGCAGCTTGGCCATCGCGCCAAATGCCCAAGAGACCCAGTACTTC
NA	TRBD1	TRBV19	TRBJ1-6	CASSTTGQGASYNSPLHF	TGTGCCAGTAGTACGACGGGACAGGGGGCCTCCTATAATTCACCCCTCCACTTT
NA	NA	TRBV20-1	TRBJ2-2	CSASGTNTGELFF	TGCAGTGCTAGTGGCACGAACACCGGGGAGCTGTTTTTT
NA	NA	TRBV5-1	TRBJ1-3	CASSLTGVVGNTIYF	TGCGCCAGCAGCTTGACCGGGGTGGTTGGAAACACCATATATTTT
NA	NA	TRBV5-6	TRBJ2-1	CASSPAARNEQFF	TGTGCCAGCAGCCCTGCCGCACGCAATGAGCAGTTCTTC
once	NA	TRBV9	TRBJ2-7	CASSASVGTYEQYF	TGTGCCAGCAGCGCTAGCGTAGGAACCTACGAGCAGTACTTC
few	TRBD2	TRBV19	TRBJ2-7	CATGIGGYEQYF	TGTGCCACGGGGATCGGGGGGTACGAGCAGTACTTC
NA	NA	TRBV7-9	TRBJ2-3	CASSSTRAFTDTQYF	TGTGCCAGCAGCTCGACGAGAGCGTTCACAGATACGCAGTATTTT
once	NA	TRBV6-5	TRBJ2-1	CASTVTGEQFF	TGTGCCAGCACCGTGACGGGGGAGCAGTTCTTC
few	TRBD1	TRBV24-1	TRBJ2-7	CATSAGTGPYEQYF	TGTGCCACCAGTGCCGGGACAGGTCCCTACGAGCAGTACTTC
NA	NA	TRBV12-3/TRBV12-4	TRBJ1-2	CASSMTANYGYTF	TGTGCCAGCAGTATGACAGCCAACTATGGCTACACCTTC
NA	NA	TRBV4-1	TRBJ2-3	CASGQVWGGADPDTQYF	TGCGCCAGCGGCCAAGTCTGGGGGGGGGCCGACCCAGATACGCAGTATTTT
NA	TRBD1	TRBV27	TRBJ1-2	CASSLGTGGGYGYTF	TGTGCCAGCAGTTTAGGGACAGGGGGCGGGTATGGCTACACCTTC
NA	NA	TRBV5-5	TRBJ1-1	CASSFSGSSGTEAFF	TGTGCCAGCAGCTTTTCGGGGAGTTCGGGAACTGAAGCTTTCTTT